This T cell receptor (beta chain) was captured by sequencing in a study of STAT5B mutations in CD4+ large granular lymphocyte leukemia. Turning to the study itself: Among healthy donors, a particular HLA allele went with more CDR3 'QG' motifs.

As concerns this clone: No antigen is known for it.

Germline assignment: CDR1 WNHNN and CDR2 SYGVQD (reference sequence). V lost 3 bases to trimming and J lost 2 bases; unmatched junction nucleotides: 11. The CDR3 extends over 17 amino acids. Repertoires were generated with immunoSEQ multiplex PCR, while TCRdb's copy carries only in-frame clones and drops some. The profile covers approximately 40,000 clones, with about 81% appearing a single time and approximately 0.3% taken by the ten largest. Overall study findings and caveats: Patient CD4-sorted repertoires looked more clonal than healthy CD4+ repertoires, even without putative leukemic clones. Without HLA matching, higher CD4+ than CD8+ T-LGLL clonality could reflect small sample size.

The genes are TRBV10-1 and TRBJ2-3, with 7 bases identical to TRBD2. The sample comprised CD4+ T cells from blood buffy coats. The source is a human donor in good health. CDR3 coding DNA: TGCGCCAGCAGTGAAGGCGGGAGTGACGGACCCACAGATACGCAGTATTTT. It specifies CASSEGGSDGPTDTQYF.